Shown below are 5 T cell receptor beta chains from a single sample sequenced in a study of human T cells and chemical hapten exposure. TCRdb ran MiXCR on the RACE reads and lists one entry per CDR3 protein. This table has 100,000 or so distinct CDR3 sequences, about 11% appearing once. Specified time point: patch test 2, 6 weeks after DPC sensitization. The sample's treatment: therapeutic diphenylcyclopropenone sensitization with weekly scalp DPC. The material was whole blood, obtained in connection with sensitization to the hapten diphenylcyclopropenone (DPC). Source of these receptors: a man in his forties with alopecia areata. Some clones in this sample may be carry-over from other donors' samples.

This clonotype has more than one count but fewer than ten. V and J are TRBV5-1 and TRBJ2-5; possible D gene TRBD1, 6 bases. The V end was cut by 0 bases, the J end by 1 base, with 10 bases between. This CDR3 spans 15 amino acids. Germline CDR1 and CDR2: SGHRS and YFSETQ. The CDR3 DNA reads TGCGCCAGCAGCTTGGGCAGGGGAATCCAAGAGACCCAGTACTTC. Translation gives CASSLGRGIQETQYF.

This clonotype has a handful of counts. The chain employs TRBV20-1 and TRBJ2-7; TRBD2 might be the D (6 bases). This CDR3 is 12 amino acids long. The V gene lost 6 bases and the J gene lost 1 base, with 10 bases spanning the gap. Germline values: CDR1 DFQATT, CDR2 SNEGSKA (reference sequence). The CDR3 nucleotides are TGCAGTGCCCAGGAGGGGTCCTACGAGCAGTACTTC. It codes for CSAQEGSYEQYF.

This clonotype appeared many times. The chain employs TRBV6-2 or TRBV6-3 and TRBJ2-7; maybe TRBD2 (6 bases). Trimming removed 5 bases from V and 9 bases from J, with 17 bases in between. There are 13 residues in the CDR3. In germline, CDR1 is MNHEY, CDR2 SVGEGT. The CDR3, as DNA: TGTGCCAGCAGTGGATCCGGGACTTCAGGGCAGTACGTC. As protein: CASSGSGTSGQYV.

This clonotype has at least ten counts. The chain combines TRBV12-3 or TRBV12-4 with TRBJ1-1; weak D call: TRBD1 (5 bases). V gave up 2 bases and J gave up 0 bases, with 10 bases separating them. The length of the CDR3 is 15 residues. CDR3 region: CASSLQGSVNTEAFF. CDR3 nucleotide sequence: TGTGCCAGCAGTTTACAGGGATCGGTGAACACTGAAGCTTTCTTT.

V usage is TRBV12-3 or TRBV12-4 and J usage is TRBJ1-6; D is perhaps TRBD1 (6 bases). The length of the CDR3 is 15 residues. Between the trimmed V and J ends, which lost 2 bases and 8 bases, there was a span of 13 bases. The CDR3 sequence: CASSLSGTPDSPLHF. CDR3 sequence (DNA): TGTGCCAGCAGTTTATCCGGGACACCGGATTCACCCCTCCACTTT.